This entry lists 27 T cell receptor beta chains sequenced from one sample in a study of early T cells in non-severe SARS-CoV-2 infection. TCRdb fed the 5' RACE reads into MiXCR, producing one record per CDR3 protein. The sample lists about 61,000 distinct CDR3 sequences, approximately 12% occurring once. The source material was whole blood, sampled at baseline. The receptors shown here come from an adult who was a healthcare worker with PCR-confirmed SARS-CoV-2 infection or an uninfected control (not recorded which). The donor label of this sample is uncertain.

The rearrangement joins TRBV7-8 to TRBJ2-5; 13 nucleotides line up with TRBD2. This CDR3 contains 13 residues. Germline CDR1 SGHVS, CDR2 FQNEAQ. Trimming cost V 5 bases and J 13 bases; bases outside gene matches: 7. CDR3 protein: CASSPVGLAGTYF. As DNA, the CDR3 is TGTGCCAGCAGCCCGGTGGGACTAGCGGGGACGTACTTC.

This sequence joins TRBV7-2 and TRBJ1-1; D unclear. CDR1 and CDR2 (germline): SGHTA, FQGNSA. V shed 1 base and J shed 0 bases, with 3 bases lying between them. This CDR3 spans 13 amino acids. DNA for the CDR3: TGTGCCAGCAGCTTAGACGTGAACACTGAAGCTTTCTTT. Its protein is CASSLDVNTEAFF.

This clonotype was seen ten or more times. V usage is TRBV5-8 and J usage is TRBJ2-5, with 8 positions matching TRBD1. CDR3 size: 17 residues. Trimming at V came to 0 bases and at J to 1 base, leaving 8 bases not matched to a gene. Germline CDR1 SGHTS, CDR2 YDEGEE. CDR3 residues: CASSLALRTGFQETQYF. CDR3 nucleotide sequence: TGTGCCAGCAGCTTGGCCCTGAGGACAGGGTTCCAAGAGACCCAGTACTTC. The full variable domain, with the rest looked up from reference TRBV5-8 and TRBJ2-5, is EAGVTQSPTHLIKTRGQQATLRCSPISGHTSVYWYQQALGLGLQFLLWYDEGEERNRGNFPPRFSGRQFPNYSSELNVNALELEDSALYLCASSLALRTGFQETQYFGPGTRLLVL.

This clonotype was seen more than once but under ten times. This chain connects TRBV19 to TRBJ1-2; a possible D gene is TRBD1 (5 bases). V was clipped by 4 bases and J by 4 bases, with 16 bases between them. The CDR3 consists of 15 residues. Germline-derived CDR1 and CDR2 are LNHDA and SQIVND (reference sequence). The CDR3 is CASSTTSGNRYGYTF. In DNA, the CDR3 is TGTGCCAGTAGTACAACCTCAGGGAATCGCTATGGCTACACCTTC.

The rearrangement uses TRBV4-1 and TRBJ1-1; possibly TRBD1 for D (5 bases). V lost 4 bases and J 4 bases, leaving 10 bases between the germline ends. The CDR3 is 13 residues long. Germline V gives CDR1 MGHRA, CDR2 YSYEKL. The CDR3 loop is CASSRRVSTEAFF. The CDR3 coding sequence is TGCGCCAGCAGCCGCAGGGTATCCACTGAAGCTTTCTTT.

The CDR3 loop is CASSRTGASSYEQYV. Written as DNA, the CDR3 is TGCGCCAGCAGCCGGACAGGGGCTAGCTCCTACGAGCAGTACGTC. The chain has TRBV5-1 and TRBJ2-7, with 9 bases aligning to TRBD1. The trim removed 4 bases at V and 0 bases at J, leaving 5 bases unmatched. The CDR3 is made up of 15 amino acids. Germline-derived CDR1 and CDR2 are SGHRS and YFSETQ.

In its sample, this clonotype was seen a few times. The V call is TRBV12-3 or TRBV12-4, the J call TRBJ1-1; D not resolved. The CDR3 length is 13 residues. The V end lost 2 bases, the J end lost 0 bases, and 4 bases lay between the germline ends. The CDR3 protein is CASSLWLNTEAFF. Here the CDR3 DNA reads TGTGCCAGCAGTTTATGGCTGAACACTGAAGCTTTCTTT.

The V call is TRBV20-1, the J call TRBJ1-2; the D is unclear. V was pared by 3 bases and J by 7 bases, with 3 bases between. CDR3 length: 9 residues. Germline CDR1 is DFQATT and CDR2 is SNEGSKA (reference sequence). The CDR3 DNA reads TGCAGTGCTAGTCCTGGCTACACCTTC. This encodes CSASPGYTF.

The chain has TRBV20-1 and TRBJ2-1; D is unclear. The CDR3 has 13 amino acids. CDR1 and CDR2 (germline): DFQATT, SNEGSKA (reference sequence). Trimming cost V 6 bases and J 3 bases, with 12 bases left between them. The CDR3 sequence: CSAYTRSYNEQFF. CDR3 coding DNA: TGCAGTGCCTACACCAGGAGCTACAATGAGCAGTTCTTC.

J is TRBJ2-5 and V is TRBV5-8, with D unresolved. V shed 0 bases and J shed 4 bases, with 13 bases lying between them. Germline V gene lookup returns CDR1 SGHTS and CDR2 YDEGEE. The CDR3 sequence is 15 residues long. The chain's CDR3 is CASSLALRGVETQYF. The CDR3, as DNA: TGTGCCAGCAGCTTGGCTCTTCGTGGGGTAGAGACCCAGTACTTC.

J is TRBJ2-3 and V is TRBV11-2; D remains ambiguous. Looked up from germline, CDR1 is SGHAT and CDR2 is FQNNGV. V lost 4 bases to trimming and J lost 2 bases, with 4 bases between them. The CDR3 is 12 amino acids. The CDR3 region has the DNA TGTGCCAGCAGCTATCACACAGATACGCAGTATTTT. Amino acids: CASSYHTDTQYF.

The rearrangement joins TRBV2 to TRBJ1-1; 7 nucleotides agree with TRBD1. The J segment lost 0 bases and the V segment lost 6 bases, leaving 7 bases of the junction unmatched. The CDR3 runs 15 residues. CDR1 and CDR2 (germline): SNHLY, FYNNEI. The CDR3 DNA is TGTGCCAGCAGAGATGGACAGGCCATGAACACTGAAGCTTTCTTT. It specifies CASRDGQAMNTEAFF. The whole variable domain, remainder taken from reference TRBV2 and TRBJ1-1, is EPEVTQTPSHQVTQMGQEVILRCVPISNHLYFYWYRQILGQKVEFLVSFYNNEISEKSEIFDDQFSVERPDGSNFTLKIRSTKLEDSAMYFCASRDGQAMNTEAFFGQGTRLTVV.

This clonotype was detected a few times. CDR3 DNA: TGCAGCGTTGTTGGGGTAGGGAACACCGGGGAGCTGTTTTTT. Amino acids: CSVVGVGNTGELFF. This chain connects TRBV29-1 to TRBJ2-2; D unclear. This CDR3 has 14 amino acids. Trimming removed 4 bases from V and 1 base from J, with 10 bases in between. Germline V gene lookup returns CDR1 SQVTM and CDR2 ANQGSEA.

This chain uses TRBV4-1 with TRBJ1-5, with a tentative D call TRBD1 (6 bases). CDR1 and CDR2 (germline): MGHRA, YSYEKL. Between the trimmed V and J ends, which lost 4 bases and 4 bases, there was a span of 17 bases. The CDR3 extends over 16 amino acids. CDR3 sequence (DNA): TGCGCCAGCAGCCCGACCAGCGCAGGGGTGAATCAGCCCCAGCATTTT. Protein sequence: CASSPTSAGVNQPQHF.

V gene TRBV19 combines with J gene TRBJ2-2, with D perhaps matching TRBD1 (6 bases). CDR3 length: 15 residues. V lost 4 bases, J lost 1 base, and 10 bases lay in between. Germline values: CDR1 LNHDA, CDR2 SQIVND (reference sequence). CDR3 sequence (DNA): TGTGCCAGTAGTACCAGGACAGAGAACACCGGGGAGCTGTTTTTT. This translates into CASSTRTENTGELFF.

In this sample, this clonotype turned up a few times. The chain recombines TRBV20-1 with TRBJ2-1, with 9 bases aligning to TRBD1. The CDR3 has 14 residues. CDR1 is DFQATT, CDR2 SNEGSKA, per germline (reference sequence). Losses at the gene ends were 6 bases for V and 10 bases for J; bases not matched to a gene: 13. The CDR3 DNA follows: TGCAGTGCCACCCCAAACAGGGGGCCCCTAGAGCAGTTCTTC. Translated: CSATPNRGPLEQFF.

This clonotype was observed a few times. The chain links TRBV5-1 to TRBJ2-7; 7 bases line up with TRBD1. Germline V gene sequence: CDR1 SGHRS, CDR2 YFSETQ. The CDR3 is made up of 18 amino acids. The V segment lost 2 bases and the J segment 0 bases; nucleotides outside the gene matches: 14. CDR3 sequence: CASSFRNGVGQPSYEQYV. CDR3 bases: TGCGCCAGCAGCTTCCGGAACGGTGTGGGACAGCCCTCCTACGAGCAGTACGTC.

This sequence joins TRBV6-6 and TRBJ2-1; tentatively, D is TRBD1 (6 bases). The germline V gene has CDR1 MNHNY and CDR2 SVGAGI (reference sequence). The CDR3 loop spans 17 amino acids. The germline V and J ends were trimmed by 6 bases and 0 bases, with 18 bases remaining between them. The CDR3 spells CASRPPGHRSSYNEQFF. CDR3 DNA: TGTGCCAGCAGACCTCCGGGACACCGGAGCTCCTACAATGAGCAGTTCTTC.

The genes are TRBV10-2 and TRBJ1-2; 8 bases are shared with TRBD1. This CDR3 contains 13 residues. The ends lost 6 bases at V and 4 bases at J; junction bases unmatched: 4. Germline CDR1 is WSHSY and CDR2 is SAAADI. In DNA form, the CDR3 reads TGCGCCAGCAGCGCCAGGGGGCCCTATGGCTACACCTTC. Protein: CASSARGPYGYTF.

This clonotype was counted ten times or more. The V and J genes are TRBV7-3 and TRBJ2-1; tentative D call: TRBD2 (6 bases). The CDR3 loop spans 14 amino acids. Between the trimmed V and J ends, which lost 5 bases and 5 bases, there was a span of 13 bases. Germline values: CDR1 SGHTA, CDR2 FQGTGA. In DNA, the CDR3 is TGTGCCAGCAGCCCCGGAGGGGAGAACAATGAGCAGTTCTTC. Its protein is CASSPGGENNEQFF.

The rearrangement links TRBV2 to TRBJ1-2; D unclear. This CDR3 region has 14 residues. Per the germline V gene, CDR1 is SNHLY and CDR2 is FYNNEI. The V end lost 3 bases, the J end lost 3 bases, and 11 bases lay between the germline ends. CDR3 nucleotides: TGTGCCAGCAGTGAGGAGGAGGCGTACTATGGCTACACCTTC. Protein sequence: CASSEEEAYYGYTF.

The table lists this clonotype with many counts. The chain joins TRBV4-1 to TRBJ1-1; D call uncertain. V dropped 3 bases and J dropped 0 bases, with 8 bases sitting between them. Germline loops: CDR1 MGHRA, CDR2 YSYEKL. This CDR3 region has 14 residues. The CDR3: CASSHPGLNTEAFF. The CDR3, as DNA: TGCGCCAGCAGCCACCCGGGATTGAACACTGAAGCTTTCTTT.

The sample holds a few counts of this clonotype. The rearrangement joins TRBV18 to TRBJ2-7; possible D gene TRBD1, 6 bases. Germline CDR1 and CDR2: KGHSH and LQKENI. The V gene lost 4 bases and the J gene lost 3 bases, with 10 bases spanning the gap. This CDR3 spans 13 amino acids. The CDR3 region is CASSLKQGYEQYV. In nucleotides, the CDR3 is TGTGCCAGCTCACTCAAACAGGGCTACGAGCAGTACGTC.

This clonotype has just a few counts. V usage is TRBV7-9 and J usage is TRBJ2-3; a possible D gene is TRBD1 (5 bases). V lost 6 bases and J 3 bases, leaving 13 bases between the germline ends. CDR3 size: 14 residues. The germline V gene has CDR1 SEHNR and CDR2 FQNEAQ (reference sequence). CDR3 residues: CASRPLGETDTQYF. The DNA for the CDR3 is TGTGCCAGCAGACCTCTAGGGGAAACAGATACGCAGTATTTT.

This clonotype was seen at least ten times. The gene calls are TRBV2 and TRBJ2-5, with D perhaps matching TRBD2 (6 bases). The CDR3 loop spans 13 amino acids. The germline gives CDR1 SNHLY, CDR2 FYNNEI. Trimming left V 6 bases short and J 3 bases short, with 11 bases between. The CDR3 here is CASRGLFKETQYF. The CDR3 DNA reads TGTGCCAGCAGAGGACTATTTAAAGAGACCCAGTACTTC.

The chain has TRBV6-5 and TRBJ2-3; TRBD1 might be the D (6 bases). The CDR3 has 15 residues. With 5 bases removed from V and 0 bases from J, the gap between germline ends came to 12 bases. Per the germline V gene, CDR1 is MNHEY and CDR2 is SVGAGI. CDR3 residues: CASSTPGHSTDTQYF. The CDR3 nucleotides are TGTGCCAGCAGTACCCCGGGACATAGCACAGATACGCAGTATTTT.

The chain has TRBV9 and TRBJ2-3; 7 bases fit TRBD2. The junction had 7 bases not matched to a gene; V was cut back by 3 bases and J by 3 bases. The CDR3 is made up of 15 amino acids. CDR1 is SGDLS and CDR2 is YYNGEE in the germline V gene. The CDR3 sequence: CASSGSISGTDTQYF. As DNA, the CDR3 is TGTGCCAGCAGCGGTTCGATTAGCGGGACAGATACGCAGTATTTT.